A single sample is the source of the 18 T cell receptor beta chains below, sequenced in a study of CD8 T cells in Susac syndrome (dated by TCRdb to the late 2010s). Libraries came from the immunoSEQ multiplex PCR assay. RNA was extracted with the RNeasy kit and roughly 0.45 to 1 ug was reverse transcribed using random hexamers. TCRdb trimmed public reads at Q25 via fastp, called clones via MiXCR and kept in-frame beta chains. One record per CDR3 amino acid sequence lists the most common genes and DNA. This sample holds 160,000 or so distinct CDR3 sequences; 93% were observed only once. Just over 0.13% of the sample comes from the top ten. Sequenced sample: CD4+ T cells from PBMCs. The receptors come from a human donor in good health.

The rearrangement links TRBV10-3 to TRBJ1-2, with 8 bases matching TRBD1. Germline-derived CDR1 and CDR2 are ENHRY and SYGVKD. The CDR3 has 13 amino acids. V was clipped by 11 bases and J by 6 bases; unmatched bases: 11. The CDR3 coding sequence is TGTGCCGGAACCTCGGACAGGGCAGATGGCTACACCTTC. Translated: CAGTSDRADGYTF.

This clonotype was seen more than once but under ten times. CDR3 residues: CASSTDFTGGTEAFF. DNA for the CDR3: TGTGCCAGCAGTACGGACTTTACGGGAGGCACTGAAGCTTTCTTT. V usage is TRBV6-2 or TRBV6-3 and J usage is TRBJ1-1, with no clear D. Germline V gene sequence: CDR1 MNHEY, CDR2 SVGEGT. V gave up 5 bases and J gave up 4 bases, with 17 bases separating them. This CDR3 region has 15 residues.

The chain links TRBV29-1 to TRBJ2-7; tentatively, D is TRBD2 (5 bases). Looked up from germline, CDR1 is SQVTM and CDR2 is ANQGSEA. This CDR3 contains 12 residues. Deletions cut 5 bases from V and 2 bases from J, with 10 bases between. As DNA, the CDR3 is TGCAGCGTTTTAAGCGGAACCTACGAGCAGTACTTC. It specifies CSVLSGTYEQYF.

This clonotype was seen more than once but under ten times. This chain connects TRBV7-2 to TRBJ2-3; D may be TRBD2 (7 bases). The length of the CDR3 is 14 residues. Trimming pared 5 bases from V and 0 bases from J, leaving 9 bases between. Germline-derived CDR1 and CDR2 are SGHTA and FQGNSA. The CDR3 coding sequence is TGTGCCAGCAGCCGGGGGGCTAGCACAGATACGCAGTATTTT. This codes for CASSRGASTDTQYF.

The chain employs TRBV5-1 and TRBJ2-3; 8 bases agree with TRBD2. V was pared by 1 base and J by 4 bases, with 11 bases of the junction left unmatched. This CDR3 comprises 17 residues. Germline V CDR1 and CDR2: SGHRS, YFSETQ. The CDR3 region is CASSLKGPGGAADTQYF. The CDR3 DNA reads as TGCGCCAGCAGCTTGAAGGGGCCCGGGGGGGCCGCAGATACGCAGTATTTT.

The chain is built from TRBV15 and TRBJ1-1, with D possibly TRBD1 on 5 matching bases. V was shortened by 0 bases and J by 7 bases, with 12 bases between the two germline ends. The CDR3 spans 14 residues. The germline CDR1 and CDR2 sequences are LNHNV and YYDKDF (reference sequence). CDR3 protein: CATSRDRGLDEAFF. The CDR3 DNA reads TGTGCCACCAGCAGAGATCGGGGCCTAGATGAAGCTTTCTTT.

The table lists this clonotype with a count of one. The CDR3 DNA follows: TGTGCCAGCAGTATTACAGGGGTGAACACTGAAGCTTTCTTT. It encodes CASSITGVNTEAFF. The rearrangement uses TRBV12-3 or TRBV12-4 and TRBJ1-1, with TRBD1 matching 7 bases. The V gene end was trimmed by 5 bases and the J gene end by 0 bases; junction bases not matched to a gene: 3. This CDR3 is built from 14 residues.

With regard to this clonotype: Its ends do not fully match the called genes, so a read error is possible. V and J are TRBV5-4 and TRBJ2-5; possibly TRBD2 for D (6 bases). The germline gives CDR1 SGHNT, CDR2 YYREEE (reference sequence). This CDR3 spans 15 amino acids. The CDR3: CASSLGGLSRETQYF. The CDR3, as DNA: TGTGCCAGCAGTTTGGGGGGACTGTCTAGGGAGACCCAGTACTTC.

The chain has TRBV3-1 and TRBJ1-1; the D gene is possibly TRBD1 (6 bases). CDR1 and CDR2 from the germline V gene are LGHDT and YNNKEL (reference sequence). This CDR3 contains 14 residues. The V end was cut by 0 bases, the J end by 6 bases, with 11 bases between. CDR3 DNA: TGTGCCAGCAGCCAAGACAGGGGAGTCGCTGAAGCTTTCTTT. Translated, it gives CASSQDRGVAEAFF.

The chain uses TRBV2 and TRBJ1-6; TRBD1 matches 9 bases. J was trimmed by 11 bases and V by 4 bases; bases with no gene match: 3. The germline gives CDR1 SNHLY, CDR2 FYNNEI. This CDR3 contains 13 residues. The CDR3, as DNA: TGTGCCAGCAGTGGGGACAGGGAGACACCCCTCCACTTT. Translation gives CASSGDRETPLHF.

The V gene is TRBV10-3, the J gene TRBJ2-7; D not certain. The germline V gene encodes CDR1 ENHRY and CDR2 SYGVKD. V was trimmed by 0 bases and J by 3 bases, leaving 12 bases between them. The CDR3 length is 15 residues. CDR3 sequence reads: CAISESRTGYYEQYF. The CDR3 DNA reads as TGTGCCATCAGTGAGTCGAGAACGGGTTACTACGAGCAGTACTTC.

This rearrangement joins TRBV11-2 to TRBJ2-1, with 12 bases fitting TRBD2. Trimming at V came to 1 base and at J to 4 bases, leaving 5 bases not matched to a gene. This CDR3 is 17 amino acids long. Germline V gene sequence: CDR1 SGHAT, CDR2 FQNNGV. The CDR3 nucleotides are TGTGCCAGCAGCTTAGTAGGGGGGACTAGCGGGTACAATGAGCAGTTCTTC. Translating gives CASSLVGGTSGYNEQFF.

This chain joins TRBV20-1 and TRBJ2-7, with 13 bases fitting TRBD2. Germline V gene data show CDR1 as DFQATT and CDR2 as SNEGSKA (reference sequence). Losses at the gene ends were 5 bases for V and 3 bases for J; bases not matched to a gene: 7. The CDR3 consists of 15 residues. The CDR3 DNA is TGCAGTGCTGTCCGGACTAGCGGGGGAAACTACGAGCAGTACTTC. Its protein product is CSAVRTSGGNYEQYF.

The V and J genes are TRBV10-3 and TRBJ2-5; 10 nucleotides agree with TRBD1. The CDR3 has 14 amino acids. CDR1 and CDR2 (germline): ENHRY, SYGVKD. Unmatched junction bases numbered 4, after V lost 4 bases and J lost 5 bases. CDR3 in DNA: TGTGCCATCAGTGCCGGGACAGGGGTCGAGACCCAGTACTTC. As protein: CAISAGTGVETQYF.

The chain carries TRBV18 and TRBJ2-7, with TRBD1 matching over 8 bases. Germline-derived CDR1 and CDR2 are KGHSH and LQKENI. After removal of 3 bases from V and 5 bases from J, the junction contained 3 bases not matched to a gene. The CDR3 loop spans 13 amino acids. The CDR3 coding sequence is TGTGCCAGCTCACCGGACAGGGACCACGAGCAGTACTTC. This encodes CASSPDRDHEQYF.

In its sample, this clonotype was seen once. The chain carries TRBV4-2 and TRBJ2-7; 10 nucleotides line up with TRBD2. Germline trimming cut 0 bases from V and 4 bases from J; bases unmatched to any gene: 3. Germline V gives CDR1 LGHNA, CDR2 YNFKEQ. The CDR3 consists of 15 residues. The CDR3 DNA reads as TGTGCCAGCAGCCAAGAACTAGCGGGGTGGTACGAGCAGTACTTC. It translates to CASSQELAGWYEQYF.

The chain recombines TRBV9 with TRBJ2-3; D is perhaps TRBD1 (6 bases). Trimming shortened V by 1 base and J by 14 bases, and 17 bases separated the two germline ends. Germline V lookup: CDR1 SGDLS, CDR2 YYNGEE. This CDR3 is built from 13 residues. The CDR3 sequence is CASSVSFQGSSYF. In DNA form, the CDR3 reads TGTGCCAGCAGCGTAAGTTTTCAGGGGTCGTCGTATTTT.

The chain links TRBV18 to TRBJ1-3; D gene unclear. Looked up from germline, CDR1 is KGHSH and CDR2 is LQKENI. The CDR3 is 16 amino acids. V lost 4 bases, J lost 0 bases, and 13 bases lay in between. The CDR3 reads CASSLYPAGSGNTIYF. The CDR3 DNA reads as TGTGCCAGCTCACTTTATCCGGCCGGCTCTGGAAACACCATATATTTT.